This TCR beta chain was recorded in a study of T-cell memory formation after mild COVID-19. At least ten counts were recorded for this clonotype. Its antigen is as yet unknown. Findings and limits, study-wide: Memory from before infection featured some responding clones, which suggests cross-reactive memory joined.

The CDR3 is made up of 13 amino acids. The V end lost 0 bases, the J end lost 4 bases, and 7 bases lay between the germline ends. Germline CDR1 reads SGHRS; CDR2 reads YFSETQ. TCR alpha and TCR beta cDNA libraries carrying sample barcodes and UMIs were produced by 5'RACE using constant-segment primers. MiXCR, run by TCRdb on the 5' RACE reads, gives a single entry per CDR3 protein. Of about 260,000 distinct CDR3 sequences listed, roughly a sixth are singletons. Specimen: PBMCs or a T cell subset sorted from them (not recorded which). The gene calls are TRBV5-1 and TRBJ1-2; D remains unclear. This clonotype was sampled from a man younger than 35 who had mild COVID-19 (a few samples of this study predate the infection). Cell type and time point are not known. CDR3 in amino acids: CASSLAGSYGYTF. In DNA form, the CDR3 reads TGCGCCAGCAGCTTGGCCGGATCCTATGGCTACACCTTC.